The source of this TCR beta chain is a study of cytomegalovirus exposure and HLA in healthy donors. Study conclusions and caveats: Among TCR beta chains of equal frequency, HLA-associated ones were more clonally expanded in a later analysis.

Comment on this clone: Its antigen is not identified.

CDR1 is SGDLS and CDR2 is YYNGEE in the germline V gene. This CDR3 contains 16 residues. Trimming cost V 1 base and J 1 base; bases outside gene matches: 5. The PCR had 60 Vbeta and 13 Jbeta primers. The authors' processing: Per a later analysis, the number of unique TCR beta chains was around 80 million, of which 9 million to 12 million were shared. Clones were read by immunoSEQ multiplex PCR, and TCRdb kept only the in-frame ones, dropping some. D and trimming come from the DNA, and the V and J calls and clone size come from that table. Of more than 85,000 clones listed, roughly two thirds were seen once; the top ten hold 2.5% to 3.5%.

This TCR came from a man under 40 in good health and CMV-seronegative. The chain joins TRBV9 to TRBJ2-5; TRBD1 matches 9 bases. The sequenced material came from PBMCs. CDR3 in amino acids: CASSVSGTGIQETQYF. In DNA, the CDR3 is TGTGCCAGCAGCGTATCCGGGACAGGGATCCAAGAGACCCAGTACTTC.